The entry below gives a single TCR beta chain sequence along with its context. There is no known antigen for this receptor. Per-nucleotide qualities are absent, and no much larger clonotype sits a single base away. The CDR3 starts with the cysteine, ends with the phenylalanine, and has 18 residues. Only CDR3 DNA is held: 54 bases, read in frame from base 1. From the germline V gene (reference sequence), CDR1 is DFQATT and CDR2 is SNEGSKA. At the junction V is shortened by 5 bases and J by 8 bases, with 31 bases in between. The data were obtained in a study of T-cell reconstitution after alpha-beta-depleted transplantation in children (TCRdb year 2016). About the full investigation: The study quantitatively tracked T-cell immune reconstitution after TCRalphabeta/CD19-depleted allogeneic hematopoietic cell transplantation in children using TCR repertoire profiling.

The protocol used for the library was PCR. Reads for this sample came from an Illumina HiSeq 2500. To normalize quantification of the TCRbeta repertoire, the TCR libraries were built with molecular barcoding that relied on unique molecular identifiers. The public reads were quality trimmed at Q25 with fastp and then assembled into clones with MiXCR by TCRdb, keeping productive beta chains. Every entry covers one CDR3 protein and lists the most common genes and DNA from its rows. The sample contains more than 450,000 distinct CDR3 sequences, 15% to 20% of them found a single time. Jointly, the top ten make up around 3.3% of the sample.

This receptor chain uses TRBV20-1 and TRBJ2-1; the D segment might be TRBD1 or TRBD2, since each matches 7 bases. The clonotype was recovered from a human donor who donated a stem cell graft to a child with acute lymphoblastic leukemia. The sample in question was PBMCs from the stem cell graft donor, obtained from the stem cell graft. The DNA sequence follows: TGCAGTGCTGGGGTCAGGGGGAAAAAAGGACTAGGTTTGCATGAGCAGTTCTTC. Its protein is CSAGVRGKKGLGLHEQFF.